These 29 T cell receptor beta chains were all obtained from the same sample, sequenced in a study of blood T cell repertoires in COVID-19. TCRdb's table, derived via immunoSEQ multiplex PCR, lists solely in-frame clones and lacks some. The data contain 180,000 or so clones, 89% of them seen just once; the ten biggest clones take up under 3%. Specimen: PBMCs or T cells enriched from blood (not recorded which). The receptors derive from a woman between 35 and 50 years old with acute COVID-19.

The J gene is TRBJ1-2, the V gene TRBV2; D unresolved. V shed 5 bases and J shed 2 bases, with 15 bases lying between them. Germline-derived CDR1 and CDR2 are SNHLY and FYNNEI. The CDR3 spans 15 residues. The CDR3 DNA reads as TGTGCCAGCAGTACGCTGAAGACTTCAAACTATGGCTACACCTTC. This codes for CASSTLKTSNYGYTF.

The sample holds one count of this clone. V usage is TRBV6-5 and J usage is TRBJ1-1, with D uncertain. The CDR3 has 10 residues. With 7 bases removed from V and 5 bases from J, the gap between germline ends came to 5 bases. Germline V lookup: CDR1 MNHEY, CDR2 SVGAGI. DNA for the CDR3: TGTGCCAGCATCTTTACTGAAGCTTTCTTT. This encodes CASIFTEAFF.

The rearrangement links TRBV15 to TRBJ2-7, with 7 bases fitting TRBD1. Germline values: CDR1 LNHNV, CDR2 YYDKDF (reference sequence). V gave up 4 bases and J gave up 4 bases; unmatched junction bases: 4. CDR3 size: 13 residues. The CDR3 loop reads CATSNQGVYEQYF. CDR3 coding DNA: TGTGCCACCAGCAACCAGGGGGTATACGAGCAGTACTTC.

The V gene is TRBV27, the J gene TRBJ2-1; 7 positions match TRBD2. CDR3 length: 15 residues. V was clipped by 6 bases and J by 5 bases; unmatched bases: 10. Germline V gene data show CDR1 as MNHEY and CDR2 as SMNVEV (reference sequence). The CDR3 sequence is CASRLTSSFHNEQFF. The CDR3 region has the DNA TGTGCCAGCAGGCTGACTAGCAGCTTCCACAATGAGCAGTTCTTC.

The CDR3 region is CSARTSYEQFF. In DNA form, the CDR3 reads TGCAGTGCAAGGACTAGTTATGAGCAGTTCTTC. The J gene is TRBJ2-1, the V gene TRBV20-1; TRBD2 matches at 7 bases. The CDR3 length is 11 residues. Germline loops: CDR1 DFQATT, CDR2 SNEGSKA (reference sequence). The ends lost 6 bases at V and 8 bases at J; junction bases unmatched: 4.

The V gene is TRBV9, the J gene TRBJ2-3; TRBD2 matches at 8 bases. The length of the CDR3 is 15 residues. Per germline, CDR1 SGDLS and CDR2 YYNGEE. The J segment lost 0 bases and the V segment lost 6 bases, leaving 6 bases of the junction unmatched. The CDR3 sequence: CASTKLAASTDTQYF. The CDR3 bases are TGTGCCAGCACCAAACTAGCGGCTAGCACAGATACGCAGTATTTT.

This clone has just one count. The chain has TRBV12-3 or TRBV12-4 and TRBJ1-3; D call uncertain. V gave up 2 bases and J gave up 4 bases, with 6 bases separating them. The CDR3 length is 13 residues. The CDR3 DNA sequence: TGTGCCAGCAGTTTACAATTCGGAAACACCATATATTTT. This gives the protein CASSLQFGNTIYF.

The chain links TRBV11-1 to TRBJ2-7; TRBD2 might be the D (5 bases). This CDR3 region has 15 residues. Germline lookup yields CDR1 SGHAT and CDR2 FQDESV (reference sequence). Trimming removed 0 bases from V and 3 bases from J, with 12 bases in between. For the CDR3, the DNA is TGTGCCAGCAGCTTAGCTGCTAGCCCAAACTACGAGCAGTACTTC. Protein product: CASSLAASPNYEQYF.

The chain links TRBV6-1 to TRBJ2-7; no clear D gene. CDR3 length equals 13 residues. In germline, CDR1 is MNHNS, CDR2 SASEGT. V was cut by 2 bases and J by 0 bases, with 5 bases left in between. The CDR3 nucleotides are TGTGCCAGCAGTGAAACGAGCTCCTACGAGCAGTACTTC. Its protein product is CASSETSSYEQYF.

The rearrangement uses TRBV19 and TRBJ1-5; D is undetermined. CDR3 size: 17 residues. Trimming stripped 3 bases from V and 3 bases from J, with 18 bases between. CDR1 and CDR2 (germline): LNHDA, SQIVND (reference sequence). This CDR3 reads CASSIFPLRLVNQPQHF. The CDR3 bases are TGTGCCAGTAGTATTTTTCCCCTACGCCTCGTCAATCAGCCCCAGCATTTT.

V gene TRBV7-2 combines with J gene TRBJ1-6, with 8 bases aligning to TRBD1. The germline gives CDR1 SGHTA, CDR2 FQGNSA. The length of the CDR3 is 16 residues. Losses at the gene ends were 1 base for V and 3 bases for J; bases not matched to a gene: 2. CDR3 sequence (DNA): TGTGCCAGCAGCTTAGGGACAGGGCGCTATAATTCACCCCTCCACTTT. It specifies CASSLGTGRYNSPLHF.

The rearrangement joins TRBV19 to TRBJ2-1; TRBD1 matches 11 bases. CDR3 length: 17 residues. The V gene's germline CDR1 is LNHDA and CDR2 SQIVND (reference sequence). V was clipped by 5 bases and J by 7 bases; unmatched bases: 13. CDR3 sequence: CASSPAISGTGGNEQFF. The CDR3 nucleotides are TGTGCCAGTAGTCCCGCAATTTCCGGGACAGGGGGTAATGAGCAGTTCTTC.

CDR3 bases: TGTGCCAGTAGTATAAGGAGCAGGGGCTCCTACAATGAGCAGTTCTTC. Amino acid sequence: CASSIRSRGSYNEQFF. The rearrangement uses TRBV19 and TRBJ2-1, with D possibly matching TRBD1 (6 bases). There are 16 residues in the CDR3. CDR1 and CDR2 (germline): LNHDA, SQIVND (reference sequence). V lost 2 bases and J 0 bases, leaving 11 bases between the germline ends.

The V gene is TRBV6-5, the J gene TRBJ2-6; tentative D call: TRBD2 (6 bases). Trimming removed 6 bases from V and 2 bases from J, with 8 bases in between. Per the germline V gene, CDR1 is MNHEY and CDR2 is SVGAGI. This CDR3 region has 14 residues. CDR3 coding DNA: TGTGCCAGCAGCGGGGGAACTGGGGCCAACGTCCTGACTTTC. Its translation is CASSGGTGANVLTF.

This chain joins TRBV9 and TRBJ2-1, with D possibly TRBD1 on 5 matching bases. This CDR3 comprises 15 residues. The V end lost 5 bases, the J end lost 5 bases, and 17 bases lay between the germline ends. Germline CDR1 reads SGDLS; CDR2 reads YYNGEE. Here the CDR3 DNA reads TGTGCCAGCAGTCCCAGGGATCTGGGCAACAATGAGCAGTTCTTC. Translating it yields CASSPRDLGNNEQFF. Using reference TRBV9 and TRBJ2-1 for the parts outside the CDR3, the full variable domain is DSGVTQTPKHLITATGQRVTLRCSPRSGDLSVYWYQQSLDQGLQFLIQYYNGEERAKGNILERFSAQQFPDLHSELNLSSLELGDSALYFCASSPRDLGNNEQFFGPGTRLTVL.

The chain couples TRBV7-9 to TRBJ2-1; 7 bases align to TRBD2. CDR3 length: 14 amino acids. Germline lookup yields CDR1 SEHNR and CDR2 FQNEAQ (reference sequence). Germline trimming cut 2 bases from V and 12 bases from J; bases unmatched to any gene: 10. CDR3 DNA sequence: TGTGCCAGCAGCTTACGAAGCGGGACTGACGTGCAGTTCTTC. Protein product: CASSLRSGTDVQFF.

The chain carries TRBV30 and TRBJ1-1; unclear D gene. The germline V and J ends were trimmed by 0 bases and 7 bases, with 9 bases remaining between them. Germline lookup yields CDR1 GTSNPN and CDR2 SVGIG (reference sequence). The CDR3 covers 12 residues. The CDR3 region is CAWSVSFHEAFF. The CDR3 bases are TGTGCCTGGAGTGTTAGTTTCCATGAAGCTTTCTTT.

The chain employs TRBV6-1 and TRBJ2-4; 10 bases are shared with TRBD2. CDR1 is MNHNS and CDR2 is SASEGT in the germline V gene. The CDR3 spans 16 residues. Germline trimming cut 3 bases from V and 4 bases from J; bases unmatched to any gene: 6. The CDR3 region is CASSDIAGGLKNIQYF. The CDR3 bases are TGTGCCAGCAGTGATATAGCGGGGGGCCTTAAAAACATTCAGTACTTC.

In DNA form, the CDR3 reads TGTGCCAGCAGCTTAGCTGGAGGGCAGGGCAGTATGAACACTGAAGCTTTCTTT. Amino acids: CASSLAGGQGSMNTEAFF. The rearrangement joins TRBV11-2 to TRBJ1-1; D possibly corresponds to TRBD1 (5 bases). CDR3 length equals 18 residues. Germline V gene lookup returns CDR1 SGHAT and CDR2 FQNNGV. The ends were cut back, 1 base at V and 0 bases at J, with 18 bases in the middle.

CDR3 in DNA: TGCGCCAGCAGCCAAGATTTAGGGACAGGGGAAAAACTGTTTTTT. Protein product: CASSQDLGTGEKLFF. V usage is TRBV4-3 and J usage is TRBJ1-4, with 9 bases matching TRBD1. CDR1 is LGHNA and CDR2 is YSLEER in the germline V gene. This CDR3 is built from 15 residues. Germline trimming cut 0 bases from V and 8 bases from J; bases unmatched to any gene: 4.

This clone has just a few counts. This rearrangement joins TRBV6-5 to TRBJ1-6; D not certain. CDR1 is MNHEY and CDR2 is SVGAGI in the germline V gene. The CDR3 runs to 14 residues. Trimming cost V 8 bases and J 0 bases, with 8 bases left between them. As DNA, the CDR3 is TGTGCCAGCGGGAGGAGCTCCTATAATTCACCCCTCCACTTT. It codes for CASGRSSYNSPLHF.

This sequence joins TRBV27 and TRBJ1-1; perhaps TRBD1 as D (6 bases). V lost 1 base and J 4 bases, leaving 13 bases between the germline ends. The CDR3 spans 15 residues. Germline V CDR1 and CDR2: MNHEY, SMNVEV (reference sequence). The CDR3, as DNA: TGTGCCAGCAGTTTATTCGGGGGGCAGGGCACTGAAGCTTTCTTT. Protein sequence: CASSLFGGQGTEAFF.

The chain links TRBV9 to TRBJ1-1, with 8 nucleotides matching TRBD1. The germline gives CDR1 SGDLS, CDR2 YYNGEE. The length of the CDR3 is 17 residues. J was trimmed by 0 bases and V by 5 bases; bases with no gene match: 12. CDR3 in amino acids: CASRSSDRGIMNTEAFF. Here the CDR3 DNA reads TGTGCCAGCAGGTCTTCCGACAGGGGAATTATGAACACTGAAGCTTTCTTT.

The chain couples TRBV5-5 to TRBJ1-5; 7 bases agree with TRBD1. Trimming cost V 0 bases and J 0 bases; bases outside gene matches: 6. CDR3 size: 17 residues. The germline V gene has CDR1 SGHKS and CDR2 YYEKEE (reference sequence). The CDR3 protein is CASSLGQGSNSNQPQHF. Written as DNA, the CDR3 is TGTGCCAGCAGCTTGGGACAGGGAAGTAATAGCAATCAGCCCCAGCATTTT.

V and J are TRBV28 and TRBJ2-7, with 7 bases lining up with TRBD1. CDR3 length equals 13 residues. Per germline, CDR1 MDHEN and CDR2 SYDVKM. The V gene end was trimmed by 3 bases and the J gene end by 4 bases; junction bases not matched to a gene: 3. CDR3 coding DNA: TGTGCCAGCAGTTTGACAGGGATTTACGAGCAGTACTTC. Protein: CASSLTGIYEQYF.

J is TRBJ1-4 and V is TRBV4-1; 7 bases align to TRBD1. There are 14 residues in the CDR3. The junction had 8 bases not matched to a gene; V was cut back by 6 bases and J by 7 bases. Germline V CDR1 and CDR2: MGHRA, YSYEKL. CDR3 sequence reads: CASSRTGEGEKLFF. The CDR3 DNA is TGCGCCAGCAGTCGGACAGGAGAGGGTGAAAAACTGTTTTTT.

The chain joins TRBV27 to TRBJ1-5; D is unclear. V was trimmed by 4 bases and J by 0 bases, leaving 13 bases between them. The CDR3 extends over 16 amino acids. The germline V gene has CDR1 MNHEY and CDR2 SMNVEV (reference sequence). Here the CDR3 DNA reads TGTGCCAGCAGTTCCGTTGGCTTCAGTAGCAATCAGCCCCAGCATTTT. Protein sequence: CASSSVGFSSNQPQHF.

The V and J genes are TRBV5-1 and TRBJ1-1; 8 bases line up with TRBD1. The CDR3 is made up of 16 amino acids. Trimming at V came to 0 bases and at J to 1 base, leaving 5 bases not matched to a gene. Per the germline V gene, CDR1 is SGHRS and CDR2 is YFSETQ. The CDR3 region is CASSLGTGSGNTEAFF. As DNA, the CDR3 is TGCGCCAGCAGCTTGGGGACAGGGAGTGGGAACACTGAAGCTTTCTTT.

CDR3 nucleotides: TGTGCCAGCAGTTTAATTGGTGCTAGCGGGAGCGAGCAGTACTTC. This codes for CASSLIGASGSEQYF. The J gene is TRBJ2-7, the V gene TRBV27; 10 bases match TRBD2. CDR1 is MNHEY, CDR2 SMNVEV, per germline (reference sequence). With V trimmed by 2 bases and J by 6 bases, 7 bases remained unmatched. CDR3 length equals 15 residues.